The 15 T cell receptor beta chains listed next were all sequenced from one sample in a study of blood T cell repertoires in COVID-19. The data were produced by immunoSEQ multiplex PCR, yet TCRdb's version contains in-frame clones alone and is incomplete. The table lists around 170,000 clones, just over 85% of them singletons. Material: peripheral blood. These receptor sequences come from a man between 50 and 59 years old with active or convalescent COVID-19.

The rearrangement links TRBV19 to TRBJ2-7; no firm D call. Deletions cut 1 base from V and 6 bases from J, with 13 bases between. The CDR3 is 14 residues long. Germline CDR1 is LNHDA and CDR2 is SQIVND (reference sequence). The CDR3 DNA is TGTGCCAGTAGTATAGGGAACCGACAAGGCGAGCAGTACTTC. Its translation: CASSIGNRQGEQYF.

The chain is built from TRBV28 and TRBJ1-3, with 11 bases matching TRBD1. The CDR3 totals 19 residues. V trimming: 5 bases; J trimming: 4 bases; junction bases outside the gene matches: 16. CDR1 and CDR2 from the germline V gene are MDHEN and SYDVKM. CDR3 region: CASSPRDRGSIVAGNTIYF. CDR3 DNA sequence: TGTGCCAGCAGTCCCCGGGACAGGGGGTCGATAGTGGCGGGAAACACCATATATTTT.

This chain uses TRBV19 with TRBJ1-4; D not resolved. CDR3 length: 11 residues. CDR1 and CDR2 (germline): LNHDA, SQIVND (reference sequence). Deletions cut 4 bases from V and 12 bases from J, with 9 bases between. As DNA, the CDR3 is TGTGCCAGTAGTAGGTTCGAGGAACTGTTTTTT. Encoded protein: CASSRFEELFF.

The rearrangement uses TRBV6-2 or TRBV6-3 and TRBJ2-5; a weak D match, TRBD2 (5 bases). Per the germline V gene, CDR1 is MNHEY and CDR2 is SVGEGT. Trimming took 7 bases from V and 1 from J, leaving 10 bases between them. The CDR3 consists of 13 residues. CDR3 region: CASTPDFQETQYF. The CDR3, as DNA: TGTGCCAGCACCCCGGACTTCCAAGAGACCCAGTACTTC.

V and J are TRBV21-1 and TRBJ1-2. TRBV21-1 is a pseudogene locus. This CDR3 is built from 11 residues. CDR3 sequence: CASSQTSGYTF. CDR3 DNA: TGTGCCAGCAGCCAGACTAGTGGCTACACCTTC.

The chain employs TRBV12-3 or TRBV12-4 and TRBJ2-7, with 7 bases matching TRBD1. The CDR3 is 12 residues long. V shed 3 bases, J shed 9 bases, and the junction held 5 bases outside the gene matches. The DNA of the CDR3 is TGTGCCAGCAGTTTCTCGAGGGGGCCGCAGTACTTC. It translates to CASSFSRGPQYF.

This chain links TRBV28 with TRBJ1-1, with D perhaps matching TRBD1 (6 bases). The germline gives CDR1 MDHEN, CDR2 SYDVKM. CDR3 size: 13 residues. V was trimmed by 5 bases and J by 4 bases, leaving 11 bases between them. CDR3 region: CASSITGFTEAFF. The CDR3 nucleotides are TGTGCCAGCAGTATAACAGGGTTCACTGAAGCTTTCTTT. Combining the CDR3 with reference TRBV28 and TRBJ1-1 gives the whole variable domain DVKVTQSSRYLVKRTGEKVFLECVQDMDHENMFWYRQDPGLGLRLIYFSYDVKMKEKGDIPEGYSVSREKKERFSLILESASTNQTSMYLCASSITGFTEAFFGQGTRLTVV.

This clone has just a few counts. The V gene is TRBV10-3, the J gene TRBJ1-5; D is undetermined. V lost 0 bases and J lost 0, with 12 bases in between. CDR3 size: 17 residues. In germline, CDR1 is ENHRY, CDR2 SYGVKD. This CDR3 is CAISESMAAGSNQPQHF. For the CDR3, the DNA is TGTGCCATCAGTGAGTCGATGGCCGCGGGTAGCAATCAGCCCCAGCATTTT.

The chain links TRBV12-3 or TRBV12-4 to TRBJ2-3; 7 bases agree with TRBD2. With V trimmed by 3 bases and J by 6 bases, 3 bases remained unmatched. The CDR3 contains 13 residues. The CDR3 here is CASSFIGGDTQYF. The CDR3 region has the DNA TGTGCCAGCAGTTTTATCGGGGGGGATACGCAGTATTTT.

The gene calls are TRBV7-2 and TRBJ1-2; no definite D call. CDR1 and CDR2 (germline): SGHTA, FQGNSA. The length of the CDR3 is 15 residues. V shed 5 bases and J shed 0 bases, with 13 bases lying between them. CDR3 in amino acids: CASSGTDQANYGYTF. In DNA, the CDR3 is TGTGCCAGCAGCGGAACAGATCAAGCTAACTATGGCTACACCTTC. The full variable domain, with the rest looked up from reference TRBV7-2 and TRBJ1-2, is GAGVSQSPSNKVTEKGKDVELRCDPISGHTALYWYRQSLGQGLEFLIYFQGNSAPDKSGLPSDRFSAERTGGSVSTLTIQRTQQEDSAVYLCASSGTDQANYGYTFGSGTRLTVV.

V and J are TRBV19 and TRBJ2-7; 7 positions match TRBD1. J was trimmed by 0 bases and V by 5 bases; bases with no gene match: 7. The germline V gene has CDR1 LNHDA and CDR2 SQIVND (reference sequence). The CDR3 contains 15 residues. CDR3 amino acids: CASSDHRGASYEQYF. DNA of the CDR3: TGTGCCAGTAGTGACCACAGGGGCGCCTCCTACGAGCAGTACTTC.

This clone has more than one count but fewer than ten. The chain links TRBV30 to TRBJ1-1; 8 bases are shared with TRBD1. The CDR3 totals 10 residues. Trimming removed 7 bases from V and 7 bases from J; junction bases left unmatched: 2. Germline lookup yields CDR1 GTSNPN and CDR2 SVGIG (reference sequence). The CDR3 loop is CASDRGEAFF. The CDR3 nucleotides are TGTGCCTCCGACAGGGGTGAAGCTTTCTTT.

J is TRBJ1-2 and V is TRBV10-3, with a weak D call TRBD1 (6 bases). This CDR3 comprises 12 residues. CDR1 is ENHRY and CDR2 is SYGVKD in the germline V gene. The V and J ends lost 6 bases and 8 bases respectively, with 13 bases between them. The CDR3 region has the DNA TGTGCCATCAGGGACAGCGGCAGGGGCTACACCTTC. It encodes CAIRDSGRGYTF.

The chain links TRBV19 to TRBJ1-2; TRBD1 is a possible D gene (6 bases). The V end was cut by 6 bases, the J end by 6 bases, with 17 bases between. This CDR3 spans 14 amino acids. CDR1 and CDR2 (germline): LNHDA, SQIVND (reference sequence). DNA of the CDR3: TGTGCCAGTAGAAAATTGACAGGAGGAGATGGCTACACCTTC. Its protein is CASRKLTGGDGYTF.

This clone has just one count. The chain is built from TRBV7-2 and TRBJ2-3; the D gene is possibly TRBD2 (5 bases). The CDR3 spans 14 residues. V was shortened by 8 bases and J by 0 bases, with 12 bases between the two germline ends. CDR1 is SGHTA, CDR2 FQGNSA, per germline. This CDR3 reads CASGLGDSTDTQYF. DNA of the CDR3: TGTGCCAGCGGGCTCGGGGATAGCACAGATACGCAGTATTTT.